This TCR beta chain was sequenced during a study of cytomegalovirus exposure and HLA in healthy donors. Study in general: Per a later analysis, the roughly 690 first-cohort and under 150 validation repertoires shared one platform. Findings of the study overall: Most TCR sequences proved rare, with some public TCRs found in many donors. High specificity and sensitivity for cytomegalovirus status were reported for the classifier.

Some clones are missing from TCRdb's copy, which holds only in-frame ones; the method was immunoSEQ multiplex PCR. The data contain under 250,000 clones, roughly nine tenths of them singletons. This CDR3 region has 15 residues. In germline, CDR1 is LGHNA, CDR2 YSLEER. Trimming removed 1 base from V and 4 bases from J; junction bases left unmatched: 7. On this clone: Antigen unknown.

Sequenced: PBMCs. This TCR came from a man aged 18 to 29 in good health and CMV-seropositive. The chain has TRBV4-3 and TRBJ2-7, with 7 nucleotides matching TRBD2. The CDR3 DNA sequence: TGCGCCAGCAGCCAAGCGGCGGGAGTGACATACGAGCAGTACTTC. Its translation: CASSQAAGVTYEQYF.